Below, one T cell receptor (beta chain) is given with its context. Its antigen is currently not known. No base quality information exists; no much larger clone differs at one position. This sample is part of a study of T cells in Graves' hyperthyroidism and ophthalmopathy (dated by TCRdb to about 2019). About the full investigation: Peripheral blood was collected at initial diagnosis, before any treatment. To identify distinguishing TCR V-J signatures, a discovery cohort of about 95 patients was used, comprising 40 to 45 with Graves' ophthalmopathy and approximately 57 with stable Graves' hyperthyroidism. Prospective prediction of ophthalmopathy was tested in an independent validation cohort consisting of some 18 hyperthyroidism patients and over 15 patients who later progressed to ophthalmopathy. The approximately 97 discovery patients were randomly divided into training and test sets at a 7:3 ratio. In addition, the study compared T-cell repertoires in thyroid tissue and in blood from roughly six Graves' hyperthyroidism patients. Following sampling, methimazole starting at 30 mg daily was given to hyperthyroidism patients, and high-dose intravenous methylprednisolone was given to ophthalmopathy patients. The paper reports TCR Vbeta CDR3 sequencing of fewer than 150 peripheral blood samples: 40 to 45 ophthalmopathy, about 75 hyperthyroidism and approximately 17 progressor patients. Paper-wide results and their limitations: A model built on a 13 V-J signature distinguished ophthalmopathy from stable hyperthyroidism, reaching 85% to 90% sensitivity and about 81% specificity in cross-validation and 80%/75% in testing. No statistical method was used to fix the sample size in advance, and group allocation was not hidden from the investigators. During validation, the model predicted progression to ophthalmopathy a median of roughly 7.1 months ahead of onset, with roughly 65% sensitivity and less than 85% specificity. Blood samples also contained most of the expanded thyroid clonotypes (frequency above 0.001), which suggests that blood repertoires may reflect thyroid immune responses.

TCR beta CDR3 regions were amplified from RNA transcripts. For the first round of RT-PCR on the TCR CDR3, the HTBI primer set was used together with the Qiagen OneStep RT-PCR kit. Libraries were constructed in a second round of multiplex PCR, after which size selection and purification were carried out. Libraries were sequenced paired-end with 100 bp reads on an Illumina HiSeq2000. Per the source publication's procedure: Raw data were processed with SOAPnuke, discarding reads with adapters, uncalled bases, mean Phred below 15, or no exact constant-primer or identifier match. COPE v1.2.5 was used to merge high-quality paired reads, and clonotypes were defined as unique nucleotide sequences. MiTCR v1.1 was used to align the clonotypes against IMGT TRBV, TRBD and TRBJ reference segments. The analysis was restricted to V-J combinations with a frequency above 0.0001, which together covered 99% to 99.2% of the repertoires. A TCS score was defined as the ratio of F50 (clonal expansion) to E x V (chaos), with BLOSUM62-based TCRdist applied between CDR3 peptides within each V-J. Welch's t-statistics and random forest reduced approximately 520 V-J features to about 13, which were used in a naive Bayes classifier (R e1071). TCRdb reran the public reads through fastp at Q25 and MiXCR, keeping productive beta chains. Identical CDR3 proteins give one entry, which carries the most common genes and DNA. TCRdb, not the authors, supplied the V and J calls. For this sample the table gives roughly 640,000 distinct CDR3 sequences, of which about a sixth were detected only once. Clones ranked in the top ten supply around 3.5% of the sample.

Moderately to severely active disease, a Clinical Activity Score of at least 3, a NOSPECS grade of at least 4, and a duration under 3 months were present in ophthalmopathy patients. The study excluded patients with uncontrolled infections, other autoimmune diseases, pregnancy or lactation. Diagnoses relied on clinical symptoms, serum thyroxine and TRAb, thyroid ultrasound and orbital computed tomography. Ficoll-Paque density gradient centrifugation was used to isolate PBMCs from 9.5 to 10 ml of fresh peripheral blood. Total RNA was extracted with Trizol reagent, and quality was checked on an Agilent 2100 Bioanalyzer. This TCR was recovered from a woman aged 40 to 49 with Graves' ophthalmopathy. Sequences were obtained from blood.

The CDR3 protein is CATSRDRGADPYGYTF. The DNA sequence is TGTGCCACCAGCAGAGATCGGGGTGCAGATCCCTATGGCTACACCTTC. The rearranged chain carries TRBV15 and TRBJ1-2; the D gene remains uncertain. V gives up 0 bases and J gives up 4 bases, and the segment between their germline ends measures 15 bases. There are 16 amino acids in the CDR3, from cysteine to phenylalanine inclusive. Just the 48-base CDR3 DNA is kept, in frame starting at base 1. As encoded in the germline V gene (reference sequence), CDR1 is LNHNV while CDR2 is YYDKDF.